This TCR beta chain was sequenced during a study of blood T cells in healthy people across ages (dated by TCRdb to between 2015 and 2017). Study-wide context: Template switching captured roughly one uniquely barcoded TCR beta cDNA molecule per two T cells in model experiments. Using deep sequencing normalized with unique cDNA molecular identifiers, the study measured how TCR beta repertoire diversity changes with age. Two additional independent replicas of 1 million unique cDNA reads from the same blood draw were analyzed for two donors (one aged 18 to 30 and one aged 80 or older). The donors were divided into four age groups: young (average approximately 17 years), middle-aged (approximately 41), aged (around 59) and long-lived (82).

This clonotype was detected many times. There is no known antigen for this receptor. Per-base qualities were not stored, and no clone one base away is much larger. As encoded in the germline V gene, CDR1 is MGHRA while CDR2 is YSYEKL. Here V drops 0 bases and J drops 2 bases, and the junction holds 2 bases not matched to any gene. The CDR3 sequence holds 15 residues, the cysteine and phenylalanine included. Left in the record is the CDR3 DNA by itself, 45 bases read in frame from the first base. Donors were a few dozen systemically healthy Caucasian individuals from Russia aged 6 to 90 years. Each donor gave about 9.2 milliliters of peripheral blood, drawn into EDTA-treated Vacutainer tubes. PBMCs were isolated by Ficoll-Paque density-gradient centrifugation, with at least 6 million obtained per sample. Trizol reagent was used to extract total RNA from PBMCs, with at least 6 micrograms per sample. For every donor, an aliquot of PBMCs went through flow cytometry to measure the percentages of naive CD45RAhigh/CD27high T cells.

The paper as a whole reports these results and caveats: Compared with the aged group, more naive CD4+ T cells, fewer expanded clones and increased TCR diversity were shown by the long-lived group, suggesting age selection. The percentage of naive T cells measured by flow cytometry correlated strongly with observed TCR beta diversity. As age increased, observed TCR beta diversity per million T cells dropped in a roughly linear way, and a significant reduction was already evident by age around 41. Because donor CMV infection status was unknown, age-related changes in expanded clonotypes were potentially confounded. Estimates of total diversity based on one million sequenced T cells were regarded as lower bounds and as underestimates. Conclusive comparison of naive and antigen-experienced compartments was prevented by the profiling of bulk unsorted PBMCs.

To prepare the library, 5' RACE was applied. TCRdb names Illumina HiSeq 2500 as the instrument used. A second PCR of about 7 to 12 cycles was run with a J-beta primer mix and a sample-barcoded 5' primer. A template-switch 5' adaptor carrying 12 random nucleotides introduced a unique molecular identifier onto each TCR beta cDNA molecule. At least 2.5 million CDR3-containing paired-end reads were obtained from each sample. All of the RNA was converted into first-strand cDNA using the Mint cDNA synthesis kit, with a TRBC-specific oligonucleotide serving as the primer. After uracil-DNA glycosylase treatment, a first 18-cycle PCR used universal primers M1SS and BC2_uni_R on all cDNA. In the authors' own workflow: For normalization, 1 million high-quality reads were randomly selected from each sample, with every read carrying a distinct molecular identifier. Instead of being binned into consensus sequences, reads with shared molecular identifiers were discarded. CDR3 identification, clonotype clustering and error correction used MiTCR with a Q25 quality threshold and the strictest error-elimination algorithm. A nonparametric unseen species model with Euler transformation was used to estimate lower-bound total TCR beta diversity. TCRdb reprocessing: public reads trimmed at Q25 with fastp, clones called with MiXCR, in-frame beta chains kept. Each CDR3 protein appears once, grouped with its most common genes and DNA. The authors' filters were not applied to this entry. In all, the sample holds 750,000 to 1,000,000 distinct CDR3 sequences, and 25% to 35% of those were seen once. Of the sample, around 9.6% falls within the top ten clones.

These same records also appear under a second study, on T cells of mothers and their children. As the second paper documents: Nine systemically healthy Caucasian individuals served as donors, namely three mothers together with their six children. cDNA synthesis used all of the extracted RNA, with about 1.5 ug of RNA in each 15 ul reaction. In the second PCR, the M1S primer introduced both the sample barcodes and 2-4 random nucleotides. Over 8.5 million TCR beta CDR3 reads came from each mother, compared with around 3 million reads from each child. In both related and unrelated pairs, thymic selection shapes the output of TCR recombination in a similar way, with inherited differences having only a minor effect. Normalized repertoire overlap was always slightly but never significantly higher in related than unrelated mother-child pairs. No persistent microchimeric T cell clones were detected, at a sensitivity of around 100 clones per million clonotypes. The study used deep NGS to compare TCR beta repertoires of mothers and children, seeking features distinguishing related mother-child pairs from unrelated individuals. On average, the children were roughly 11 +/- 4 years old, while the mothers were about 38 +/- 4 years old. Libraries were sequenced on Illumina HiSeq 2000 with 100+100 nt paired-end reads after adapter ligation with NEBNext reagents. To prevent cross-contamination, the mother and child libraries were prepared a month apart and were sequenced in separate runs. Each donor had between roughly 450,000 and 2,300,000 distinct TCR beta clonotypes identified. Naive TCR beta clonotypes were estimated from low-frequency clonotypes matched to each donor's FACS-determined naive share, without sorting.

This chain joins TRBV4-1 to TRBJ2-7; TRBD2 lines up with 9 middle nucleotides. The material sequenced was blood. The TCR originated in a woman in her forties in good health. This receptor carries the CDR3 CASSQEWTSAYEQYF. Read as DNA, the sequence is TGCGCCAGCAGCCAAGAGTGGACTAGCGCCTACGAGCAGTACTTC.